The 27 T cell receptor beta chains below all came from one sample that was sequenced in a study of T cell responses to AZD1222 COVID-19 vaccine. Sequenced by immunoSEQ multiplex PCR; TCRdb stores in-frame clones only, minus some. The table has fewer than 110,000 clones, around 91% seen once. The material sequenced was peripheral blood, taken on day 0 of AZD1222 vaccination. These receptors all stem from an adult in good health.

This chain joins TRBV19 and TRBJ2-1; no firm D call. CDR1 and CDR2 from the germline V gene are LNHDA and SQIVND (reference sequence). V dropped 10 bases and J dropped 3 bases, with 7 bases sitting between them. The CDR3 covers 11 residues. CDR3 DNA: TGTGCCACAGCAGTCTACAATGAGCAGTTCTTC. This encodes CATAVYNEQFF. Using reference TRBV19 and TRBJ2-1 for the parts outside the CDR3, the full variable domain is DGGITQSPKYLFRKEGQNVTLSCEQNLNHDAMYWYRQDPGQGLRLIYYSQIVNDFQKGDIAEGYSVSREKKESFPLTVTSAQKNPTAFYLCATAVYNEQFFGPGTRLTVL.

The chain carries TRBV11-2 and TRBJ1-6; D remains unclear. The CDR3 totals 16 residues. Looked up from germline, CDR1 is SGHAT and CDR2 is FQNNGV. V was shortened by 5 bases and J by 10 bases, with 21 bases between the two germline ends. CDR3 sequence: CASSGDSRPLGSPLHF. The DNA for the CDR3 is TGTGCCAGCAGCGGTGACTCTCGTCCATTAGGCTCACCCCTCCACTTT.

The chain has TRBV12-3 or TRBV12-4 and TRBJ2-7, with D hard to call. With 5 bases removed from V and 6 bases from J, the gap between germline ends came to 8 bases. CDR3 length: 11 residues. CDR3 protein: CASSLDGEQYF. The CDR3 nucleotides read TGTGCCAGCAGTCTCGATGGCGAGCAGTACTTC.

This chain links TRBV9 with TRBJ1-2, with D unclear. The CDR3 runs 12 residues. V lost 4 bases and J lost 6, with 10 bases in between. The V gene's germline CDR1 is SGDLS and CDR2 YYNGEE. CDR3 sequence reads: CASSHGWDGYTF. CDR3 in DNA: TGTGCCAGCAGCCACGGGTGGGATGGCTACACCTTC.

CDR3 coding DNA: TGTGCCAGCAGCCCCCCCCGAAGACGCACAGATACGCAGTATTTT. Translated: CASSPPRRRTDTQYF. The chain combines TRBV7-8 with TRBJ2-3; D gene uncertain. This CDR3 spans 15 amino acids. Germline CDR1 reads SGHVS; CDR2 reads FQNEAQ. V lost 5 bases, J lost 1 base, and 13 bases lay in between.

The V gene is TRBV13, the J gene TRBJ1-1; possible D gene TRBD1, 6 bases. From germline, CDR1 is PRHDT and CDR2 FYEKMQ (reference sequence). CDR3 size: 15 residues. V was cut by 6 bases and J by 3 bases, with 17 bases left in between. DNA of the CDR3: TGTGCCAGCAGGCAATCTATACAGGGACACACTGAAGCTTTCTTT. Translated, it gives CASRQSIQGHTEAFF.

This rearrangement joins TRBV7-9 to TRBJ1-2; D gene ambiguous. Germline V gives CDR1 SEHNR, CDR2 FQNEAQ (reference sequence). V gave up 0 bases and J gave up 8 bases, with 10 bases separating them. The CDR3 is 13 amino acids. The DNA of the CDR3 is TGTGCCAGCAGCTTAGCGCCCCTGGACGGCTACACCTTC. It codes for CASSLAPLDGYTF.

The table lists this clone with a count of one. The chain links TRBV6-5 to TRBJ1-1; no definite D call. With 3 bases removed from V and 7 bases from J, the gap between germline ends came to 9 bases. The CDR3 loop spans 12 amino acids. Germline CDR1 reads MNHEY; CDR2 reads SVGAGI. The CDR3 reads CASSYGGYEAFF. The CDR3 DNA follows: TGTGCCAGCAGTTATGGAGGGTATGAAGCTTTCTTT.

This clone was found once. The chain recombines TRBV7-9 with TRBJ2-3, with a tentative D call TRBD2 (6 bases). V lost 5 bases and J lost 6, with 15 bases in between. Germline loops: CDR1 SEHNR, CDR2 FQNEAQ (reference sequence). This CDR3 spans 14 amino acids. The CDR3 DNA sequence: TGTGCCAGCAGCCCCGCTCGGGGGAAGGATACGCAGTATTTT. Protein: CASSPARGKDTQYF.

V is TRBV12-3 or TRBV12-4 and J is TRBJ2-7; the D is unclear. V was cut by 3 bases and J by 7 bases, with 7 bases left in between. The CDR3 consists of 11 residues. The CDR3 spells CASSLGFEQYF. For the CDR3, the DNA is TGTGCCAGCAGTTTGGGTTTTGAGCAGTACTTC.

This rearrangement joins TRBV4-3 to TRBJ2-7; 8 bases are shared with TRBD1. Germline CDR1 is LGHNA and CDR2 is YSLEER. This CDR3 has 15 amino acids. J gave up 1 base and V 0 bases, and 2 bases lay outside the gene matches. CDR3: CASSQERTGSYEQYF. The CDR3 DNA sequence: TGCGCCAGCAGCCAAGAAAGGACAGGGTCCTACGAGCAGTACTTC.

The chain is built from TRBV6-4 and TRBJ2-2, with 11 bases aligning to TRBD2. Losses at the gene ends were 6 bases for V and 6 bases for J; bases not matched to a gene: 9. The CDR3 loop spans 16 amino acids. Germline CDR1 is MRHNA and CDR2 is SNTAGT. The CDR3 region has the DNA TGTGCCAGCAGCCCCGAGGGACTAGCGGTGCCCGGGGAGCTGTTTTTT. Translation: CASSPEGLAVPGELFF.

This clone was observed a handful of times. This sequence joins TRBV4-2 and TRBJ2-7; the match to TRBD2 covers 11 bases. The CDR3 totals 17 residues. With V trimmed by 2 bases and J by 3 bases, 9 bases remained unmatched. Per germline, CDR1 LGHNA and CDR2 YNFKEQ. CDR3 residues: CASSQRLAGGSVYEQYF. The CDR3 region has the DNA TGTGCCAGCAGCCAAAGGCTAGCGGGGGGCTCCGTCTACGAGCAGTACTTC.

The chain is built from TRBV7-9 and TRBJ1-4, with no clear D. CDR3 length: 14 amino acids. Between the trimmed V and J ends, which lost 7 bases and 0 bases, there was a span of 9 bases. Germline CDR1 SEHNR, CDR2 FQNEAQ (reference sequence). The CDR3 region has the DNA TGTGCCAGCAACGCTCAGGCAACTAATGAAAAACTGTTTTTT. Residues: CASNAQATNEKLFF.

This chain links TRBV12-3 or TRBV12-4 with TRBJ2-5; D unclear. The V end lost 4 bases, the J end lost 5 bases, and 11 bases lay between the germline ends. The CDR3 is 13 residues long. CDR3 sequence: CASSSGPRETQYF. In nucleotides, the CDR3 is TGTGCCAGCAGTTCGGGTCCGAGGGAGACCCAGTACTTC.

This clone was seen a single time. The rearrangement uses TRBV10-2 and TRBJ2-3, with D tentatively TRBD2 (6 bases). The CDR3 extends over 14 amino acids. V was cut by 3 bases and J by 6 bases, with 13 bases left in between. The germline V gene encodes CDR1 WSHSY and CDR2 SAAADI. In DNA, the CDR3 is TGCGCCAGCAGTGATAACGGGGCGGGGGATACGCAGTATTTT. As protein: CASSDNGAGDTQYF.

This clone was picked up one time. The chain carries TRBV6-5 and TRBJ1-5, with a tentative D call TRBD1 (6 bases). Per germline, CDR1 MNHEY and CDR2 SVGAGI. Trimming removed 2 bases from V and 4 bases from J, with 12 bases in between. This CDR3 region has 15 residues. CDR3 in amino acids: CASSYGRGSNQPQHF. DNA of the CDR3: TGTGCCAGCAGTTACGGCAGGGGAAGTAATCAGCCCCAGCATTTT.

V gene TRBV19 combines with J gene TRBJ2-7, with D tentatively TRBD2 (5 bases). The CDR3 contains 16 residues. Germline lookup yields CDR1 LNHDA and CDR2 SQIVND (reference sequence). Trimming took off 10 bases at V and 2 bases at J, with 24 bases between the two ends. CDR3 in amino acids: CATQLTSGSLPYEQYF. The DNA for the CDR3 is TGTGCCACCCAACTAACCTCGGGGTCCCTTCCCTACGAGCAGTACTTC.

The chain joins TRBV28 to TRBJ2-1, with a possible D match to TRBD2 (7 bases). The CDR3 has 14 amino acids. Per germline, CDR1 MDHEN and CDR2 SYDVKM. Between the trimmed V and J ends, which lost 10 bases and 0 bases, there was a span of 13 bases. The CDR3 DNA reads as TGTGCCACTCGGGGGGCCAGCTCCTACAATGAGCAGTTCTTC. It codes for CATRGASSYNEQFF.

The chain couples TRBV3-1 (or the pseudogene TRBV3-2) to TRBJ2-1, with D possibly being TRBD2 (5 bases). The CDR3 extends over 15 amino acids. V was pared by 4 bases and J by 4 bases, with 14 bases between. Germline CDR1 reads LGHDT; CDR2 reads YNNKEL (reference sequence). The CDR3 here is CASSPPGGWYNEQFF. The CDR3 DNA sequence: TGTGCCAGCAGCCCCCCCGGCGGGTGGTACAATGAGCAGTTCTTC.

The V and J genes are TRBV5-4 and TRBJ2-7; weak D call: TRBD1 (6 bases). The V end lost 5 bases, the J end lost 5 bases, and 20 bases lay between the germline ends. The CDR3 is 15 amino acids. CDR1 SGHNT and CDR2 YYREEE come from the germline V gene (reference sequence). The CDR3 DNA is TGTGCCAGCAGTCCGTGGGGACAACACAGGAACGAGCAGTACTTC. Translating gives CASSPWGQHRNEQYF.

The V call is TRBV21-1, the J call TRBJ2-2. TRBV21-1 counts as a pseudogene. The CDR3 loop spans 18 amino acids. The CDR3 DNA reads TGTGCCAGCAGCAGAGAGGGCAACGGGACCCCGGCCACCGGGGAGCTGTTTTTT. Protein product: CASSREGNGTPATGELFF.

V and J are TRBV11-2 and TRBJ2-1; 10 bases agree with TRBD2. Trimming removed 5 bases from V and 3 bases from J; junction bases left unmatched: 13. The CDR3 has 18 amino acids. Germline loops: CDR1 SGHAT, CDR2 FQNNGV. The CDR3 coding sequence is TGTGCCAGCAGCAAGCGTGCTAGCGGGGGAGGGGTCTACAATGAGCAGTTCTTC. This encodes CASSKRASGGGVYNEQFF. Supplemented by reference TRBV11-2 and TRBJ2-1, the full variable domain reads EAGVAQSPRYKIIEKRQSVAFWCNPISGHATLYWYQQILGQGPKLLIQFQNNGVVDDSQLPKDRFSAERLKGVDSTLKIQPAKLEDSAVYLCASSKRASGGGVYNEQFFGPGTRLTVL.

CDR3 sequence: CAITGQDRYGYTF. CDR3 coding DNA: TGTGCCATCACTGGACAGGACCGCTATGGCTACACCTTC. The V and J genes are TRBV10-3 and TRBJ1-2, with 7 bases that match TRBD1. Germline CDR1 and CDR2: ENHRY and SYGVKD. The CDR3 consists of 13 residues. Unmatched junction bases numbered 6, after V lost 7 bases and J lost 4 bases.

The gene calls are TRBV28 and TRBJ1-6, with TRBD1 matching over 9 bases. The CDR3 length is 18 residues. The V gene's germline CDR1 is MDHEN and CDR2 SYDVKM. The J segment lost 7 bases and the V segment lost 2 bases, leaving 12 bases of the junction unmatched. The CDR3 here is CASSLPTPGQGRNSPLHF. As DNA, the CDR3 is TGTGCCAGCAGTTTACCAACACCGGGACAGGGAAGGAATTCACCCCTCCACTTT.

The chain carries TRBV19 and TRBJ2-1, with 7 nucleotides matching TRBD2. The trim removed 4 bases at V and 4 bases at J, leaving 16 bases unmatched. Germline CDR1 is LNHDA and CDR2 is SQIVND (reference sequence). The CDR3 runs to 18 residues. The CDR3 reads CASSTARRAGEGYNEQFF. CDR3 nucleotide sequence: TGTGCCAGTAGTACCGCCAGGCGGGCGGGGGAGGGTTACAATGAGCAGTTCTTC.

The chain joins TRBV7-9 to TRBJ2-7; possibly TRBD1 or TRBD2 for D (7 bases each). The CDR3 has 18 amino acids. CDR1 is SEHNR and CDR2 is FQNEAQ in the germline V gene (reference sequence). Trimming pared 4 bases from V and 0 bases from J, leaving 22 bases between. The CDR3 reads CASSSQGTAGASSYEQYF. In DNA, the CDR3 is TGTGCCAGCAGCTCACAGGGGACGGCGGGGGCGAGCTCCTACGAGCAGTACTTC.